The rows below give T cell receptor beta chains drawn from one sample of a study of control samples from healthy donors and cancer patients. Using immunoSEQ multiplex PCR, the repertoire was profiled, and TCRdb retains in-frame clones only, with some absent. The sample gives 170,000 or so clones, 90% to 95% of which show up once; about 1.4% is in the top ten. Sequenced: blood. These receptors all stem from a man aged 25 to 40 in good health. The CDR3 runs from the conserved cysteine through the conserved F or W. The order of the fields is J gene, V gene, clone size, D gene, CDR3 DNA, CDR3 protein. The D gene is left open where the match is weak. Part of the rows lack a size; the others show once, few, many or a class for expanded clones.

TRBJ1-6	TRBV11-2	-	-	TGTGCCAGCAGCTTAGAGGGACACAAAAATTCACCCCTCCACTTT	CASSLEGHKNSPLHF
TRBJ1-1	TRBV27	-	-	TGTGCCAGCAGTACCCGTGAACAGGAGAACACTGAAGCTTTCTTT	CASSTREQENTEAFF
TRBJ2-2	TRBV29-1	once	TRBD2	TGCAGCGGTCTGGCGGGGGGGAAAACCGGGGAGCTGTTTTTT	CSGLAGGKTGELFF
TRBJ1-5	TRBV6-5	-	TRBD1	TGTGCCAGCAGTTCACAGGGGAATCAGCCCCAGCATTTT	CASSSQGNQPQHF
TRBJ2-3	TRBV3-1/TRBV3-2	-	TRBD2	TGTGCCAGCAGCCAAGATGCGCTAGCGGGAGGTAGCACAGATACGCAGTATTTT	CASSQDALAGGSTDTQYF
TRBJ1-5	TRBV28	-	-	TGTGCCAGCAGTTCCCAGGCCCCCAAGGGCCAGCCCCAGCATTTT	CASSSQAPKGQPQHF
TRBJ2-3	TRBV6-4	-	TRBD1	TGTGCCAGCAGTCGGAAAGGTGGGACAGGGGGCCCAGATACGCAGTATTTT	CASSRKGGTGGPDTQYF
TRBJ1-5	TRBV6-2/TRBV6-3	-	TRBD1	TGTGCCAGCAGTTTAAGGGTCGGACAGGGGATGAATCAGCCCCAGCATTTT	CASSLRVGQGMNQPQHF
TRBJ2-1	TRBV27	-	TRBD2	TGTGCCAGCAGTCCAGCGGGGTCGTACAATGAGCAGTTCTTC	CASSPAGSYNEQFF
TRBJ2-7	TRBV27	-	-	TGTGCCAGCAGCCCAAGGGGGATCTACGAGCAGTACTTC	CASSPRGIYEQYF
TRBJ2-7	TRBV10-2	-	-	TGCGCCAGCAGCGCCGGGACCATCCTCTACGAGCAGTACTTC	CASSAGTILYEQYF
TRBJ1-2	TRBV5-4	-	-	TGTGCCAGCAGCTTTTGGGACACCACCTATGGCTACACCTTC	CASSFWDTTYGYTF
TRBJ1-1	TRBV19	-	-	TGTGCCAGTGGGAGGGGGAACACTGAAGCTTTCTTT	CASGRGNTEAFF
TRBJ2-7	TRBV4-2	few	TRBD2	TGTGCCAGCAGCCTCCTAGCGGGGGAAGAGCAGTACTTC	CASSLLAGEEQYF
TRBJ2-3	TRBV18	-	TRBD2	TGTGCCAGCTCACCACCCTCTGCGGGGGGGACAGATACGCAGTATTTT	CASSPPSAGGTDTQYF
TRBJ2-2	TRBV20-1	-	-	TGCAGTGCTCCCATCCCCGGGGAGCTGTTTTTT	CSAPIPGELFF
TRBJ1-4	TRBV12-3/TRBV12-4	-	-	TGTGCCAGCAGTCCCAATGAAAAACTGTTTTTT	CASSPNEKLFF
TRBJ1-1	TRBV30	-	-	TGTGCCTGGAGCAGGACAGATTATGAAGCTTTCTTT	CAWSRTDYEAFF
TRBJ2-2	TRBV9	-	-	TGTGCCAGCAGCGCGATCCGGGACATGAACACCGGGGAGCTGTTTTTT	CASSAIRDMNTGELFF
TRBJ1-2	TRBV18	once	TRBD1	TGTGCCAGCTCACCATTGGACAGGGCTGGATACACCTTC	CASSPLDRAGYTF
TRBJ1-5	TRBV28	-	-	TGTGCCAGCGGATTCCGGACGAGGGGCAATCAGCCCCAGCATTTT	CASGFRTRGNQPQHF
TRBJ2-1	TRBV5-1	-	TRBD2	TGCGCCAGCAGCTTACTAGCGGGGGAGGGCTACAATGAGCAGTTCTTC	CASSLLAGEGYNEQFF
TRBJ2-7	TRBV9	-	-	TGTGCCAGCAGCGTAGCCCCGCAGCGCTCCTACGAGCAGTACTTC	CASSVAPQRSYEQYF
TRBJ1-1	TRBV4-2	-	-	TGTGCCAGCAGCCAGACACTGAACACTGAAGCTTTCTTT	CASSQTLNTEAFF
TRBJ1-4	TRBV18	-	-	TGTGCCAGCTCTCCCCTGAGGGCAACTAATGAAAAACTGTTTTTT	CASSPLRATNEKLFF
TRBJ1-1	TRBV6-4	-	TRBD1	TGTGCCAGCAGAATAGTCGGGACAGGGGGCCCGAACACTGAAGCTTTCTTT	CASRIVGTGGPNTEAFF
TRBJ2-5	TRBV2	-	-	TGTGCCAGCAGAAGGGATAAAGCTCAAGAGACCCAGTACTTC	CASRRDKAQETQYF
TRBJ2-3	TRBV9	-	-	TGTGCCAGCAGCGTAGGAGGGGGGCGGGCGACCCGCTTCGATACGCAGTATTTT	CASSVGGGRATRFDTQYF
TRBJ1-4	TRBV2	-	TRBD1	TGTGCCAGCAGGAGTAGGACAGGGGAAGAAAAACTGTTTTTT	CASRSRTGEEKLFF
TRBJ2-3	TRBV19	-	TRBD1	TGTGCCTCGGGGGACAGGGCTGTTGATACGCAGTATTTT	CASGDRAVDTQYF
TRBJ2-7	TRBV5-1	-	-	TGCGCCAGCAGTCCTGACAGGTACGGAGCGTACGAGCAGTACTTC	CASSPDRYGAYEQYF
TRBJ1-2	TRBV9	-	-	TGTGCCAGCAGCGCCCCCCGTTTAGGAGCTAACTATGGCTACACCTTC	CASSAPRLGANYGYTF
TRBJ2-7	TRBV7-8	-	TRBD2	TGTGCCAGCAGCTTAGAAGCGGGAGGGAAACACGAGCAGTACTTC	CASSLEAGGKHEQYF
TRBJ2-3	TRBV11-2	-	TRBD2	TGTGCCAGCAGCCATTCCCGGGGCGGGGGGGCTGGAGATACGCAGTATTTT	CASSHSRGGGAGDTQYF
TRBJ2-7	TRBV30	-	TRBD2	TGTGCCGGCAAGGGGACTAGCGGGAGGGGCGAGCAGTACTTC	CAGKGTSGRGEQYF
TRBJ1-1	TRBV5-1	-	-	TGCGCCAGCAGCTTGCTGGGACACCCTAACGGGAATGAAGCTTTCTTT	CASSLLGHPNGNEAFF